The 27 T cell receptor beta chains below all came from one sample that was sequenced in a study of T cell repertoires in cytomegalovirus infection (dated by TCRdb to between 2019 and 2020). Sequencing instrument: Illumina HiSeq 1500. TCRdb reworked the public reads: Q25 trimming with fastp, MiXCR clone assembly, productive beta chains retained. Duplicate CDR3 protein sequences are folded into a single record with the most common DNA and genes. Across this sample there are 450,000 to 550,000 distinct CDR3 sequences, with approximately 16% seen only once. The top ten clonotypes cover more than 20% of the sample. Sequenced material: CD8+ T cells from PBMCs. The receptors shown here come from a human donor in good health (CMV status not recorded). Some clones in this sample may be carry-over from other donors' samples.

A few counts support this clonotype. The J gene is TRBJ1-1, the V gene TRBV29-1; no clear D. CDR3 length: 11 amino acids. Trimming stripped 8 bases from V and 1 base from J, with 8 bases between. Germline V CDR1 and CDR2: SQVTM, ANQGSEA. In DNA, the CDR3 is TGCAGCTCGAGGGCGAACACTGAAGCTTTCTTT. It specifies CSSRANTEAFF. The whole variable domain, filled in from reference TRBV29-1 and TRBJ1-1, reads SAVISQKPSRDICQRGTSLTIQCQVDSQVTMMFWYRQQPGQSLTLIATANQGSEATYESGFVIDKFPISRPNLTFSTLTVSNMSPEDSSIYLCSSRANTEAFFGQGTRLTVV.

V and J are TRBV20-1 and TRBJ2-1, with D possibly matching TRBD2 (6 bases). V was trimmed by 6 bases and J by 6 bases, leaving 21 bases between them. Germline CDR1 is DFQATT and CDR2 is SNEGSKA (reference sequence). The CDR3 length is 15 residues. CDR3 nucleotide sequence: TGCAGTGCCAACCCACCTAAGGGACTGATCAATGAGCAGTTCTTC. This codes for CSANPPKGLINEQFF.

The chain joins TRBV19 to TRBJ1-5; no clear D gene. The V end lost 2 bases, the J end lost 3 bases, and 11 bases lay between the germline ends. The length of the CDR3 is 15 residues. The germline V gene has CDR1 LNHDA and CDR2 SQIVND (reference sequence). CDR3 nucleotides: TGTGCCAGTAGTATAACGGCCAGGCCCAATCAGCCCCAGCATTTT. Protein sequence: CASSITARPNQPQHF.

In DNA, the CDR3 is TGTGCCAGCAGCTTACAGGGCCAGGGTTATGAAAAACTGTTTTTT. This translates into CASSLQGQGYEKLFF. The V call is TRBV7-9, the J call TRBJ1-4; perhaps TRBD1 as D (5 bases). V was trimmed by 2 bases and J by 6 bases, leaving 13 bases between them. This CDR3 contains 15 residues. Germline lookup yields CDR1 SEHNR and CDR2 FQNEAQ (reference sequence).

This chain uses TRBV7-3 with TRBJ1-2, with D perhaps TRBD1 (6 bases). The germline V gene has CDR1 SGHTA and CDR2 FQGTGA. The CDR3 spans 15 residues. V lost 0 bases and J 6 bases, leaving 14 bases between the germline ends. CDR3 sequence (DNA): TGTGCCAGCAGCTTAACTACAGGGATTGAGGATGGCTACACCTTC. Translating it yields CASSLTTGIEDGYTF.

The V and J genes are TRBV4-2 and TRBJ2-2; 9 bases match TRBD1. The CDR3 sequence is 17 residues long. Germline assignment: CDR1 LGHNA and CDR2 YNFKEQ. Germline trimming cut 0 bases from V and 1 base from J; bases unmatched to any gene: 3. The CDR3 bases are TGTGCCAGCAGCCAAGAGGAGACAGGGGGGAACACCGGGGAGCTGTTTTTT. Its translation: CASSQEETGGNTGELFF.

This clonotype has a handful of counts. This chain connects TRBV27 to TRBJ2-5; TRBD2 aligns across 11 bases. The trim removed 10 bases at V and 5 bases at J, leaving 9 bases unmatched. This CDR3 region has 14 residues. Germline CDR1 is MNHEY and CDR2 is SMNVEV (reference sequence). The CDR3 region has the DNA TGTGCCACGAAAAATAGCGGGAGGGCGGAGACCCAGTACTTC. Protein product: CATKNSGRAETQYF.

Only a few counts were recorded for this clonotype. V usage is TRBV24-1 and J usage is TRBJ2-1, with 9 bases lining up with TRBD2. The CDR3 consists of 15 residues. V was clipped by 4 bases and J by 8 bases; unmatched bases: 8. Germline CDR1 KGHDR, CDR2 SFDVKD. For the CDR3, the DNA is TGTGCCACCAGTGACGTAGCGGGAGTCCCGTATGAGCAGTTCTTC. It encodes CATSDVAGVPYEQFF.

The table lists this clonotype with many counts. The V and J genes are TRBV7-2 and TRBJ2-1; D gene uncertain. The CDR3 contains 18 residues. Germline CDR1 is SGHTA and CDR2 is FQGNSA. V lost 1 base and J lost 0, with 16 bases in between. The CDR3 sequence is CASSLESLRLSSYNEQFF. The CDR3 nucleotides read TGTGCCAGCAGCTTAGAAAGCTTGCGGTTGAGCTCCTACAATGAGCAGTTCTTC.

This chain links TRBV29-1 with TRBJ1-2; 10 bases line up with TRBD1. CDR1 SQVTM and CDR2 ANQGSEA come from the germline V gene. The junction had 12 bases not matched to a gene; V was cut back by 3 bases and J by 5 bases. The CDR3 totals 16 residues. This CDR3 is CSVELGHLDRGYGYTF. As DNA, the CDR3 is TGCAGCGTTGAGCTCGGTCACCTGGACAGGGGGTATGGCTACACCTTC.

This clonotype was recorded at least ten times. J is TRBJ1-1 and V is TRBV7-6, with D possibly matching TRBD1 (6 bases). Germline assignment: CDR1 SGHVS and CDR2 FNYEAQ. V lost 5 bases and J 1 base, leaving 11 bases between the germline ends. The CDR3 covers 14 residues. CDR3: CASSPGVSNTEAFF. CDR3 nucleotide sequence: TGTGCCAGCAGCCCAGGGGTTTCGAACACTGAAGCTTTCTTT. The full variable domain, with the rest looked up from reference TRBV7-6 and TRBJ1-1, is GAGVSQSPRYKVTKRGQDVALRCDPISGHVSLYWYRQALGQGPEFLTYFNYEAQQDKSGLPNDRFSAERPEGSISTLTIQRTEQRDSAMYRCASSPGVSNTEAFFGQGTRLTVV.

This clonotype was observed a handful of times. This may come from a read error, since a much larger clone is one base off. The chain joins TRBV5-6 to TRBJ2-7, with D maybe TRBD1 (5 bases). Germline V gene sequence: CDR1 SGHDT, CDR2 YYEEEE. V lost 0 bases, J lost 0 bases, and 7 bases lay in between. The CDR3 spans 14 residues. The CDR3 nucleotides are TGTGCCAGCAGCTTGGGACAGTACTCCTACGAGCAGTACTTC. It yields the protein CASSLGQYSYEQYF.

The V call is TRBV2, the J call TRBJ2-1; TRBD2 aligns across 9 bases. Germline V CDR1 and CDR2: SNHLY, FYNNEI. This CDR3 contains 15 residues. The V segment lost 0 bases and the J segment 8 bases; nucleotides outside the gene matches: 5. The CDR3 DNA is TGTGCCAGCAGTGAAGCTAGCGGGGGCCGGTATGAGCAGTTCTTC. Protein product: CASSEASGGRYEQFF.

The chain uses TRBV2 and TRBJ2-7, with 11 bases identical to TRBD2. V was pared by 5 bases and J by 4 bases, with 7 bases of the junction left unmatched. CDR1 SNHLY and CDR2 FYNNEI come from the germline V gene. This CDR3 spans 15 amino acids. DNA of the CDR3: TGTGCCAGCAGTCAACTAGCGGGGGAAAGTTACGAGCAGTACTTC. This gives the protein CASSQLAGESYEQYF.

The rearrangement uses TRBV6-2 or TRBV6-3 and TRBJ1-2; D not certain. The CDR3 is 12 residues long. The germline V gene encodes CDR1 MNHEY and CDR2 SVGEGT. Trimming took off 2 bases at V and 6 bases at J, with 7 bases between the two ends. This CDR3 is CASSYGANGYTF. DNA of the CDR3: TGTGCCAGCAGTTACGGTGCAAATGGCTACACCTTC.

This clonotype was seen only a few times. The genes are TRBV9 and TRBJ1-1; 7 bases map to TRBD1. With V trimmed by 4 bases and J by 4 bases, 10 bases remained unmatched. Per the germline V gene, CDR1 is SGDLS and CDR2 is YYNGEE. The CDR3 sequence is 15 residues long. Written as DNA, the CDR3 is TGTGCCAGCAGCTCCCAGACAGGGTCAGGCACTGAAGCTTTCTTT. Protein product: CASSSQTGSGTEAFF.

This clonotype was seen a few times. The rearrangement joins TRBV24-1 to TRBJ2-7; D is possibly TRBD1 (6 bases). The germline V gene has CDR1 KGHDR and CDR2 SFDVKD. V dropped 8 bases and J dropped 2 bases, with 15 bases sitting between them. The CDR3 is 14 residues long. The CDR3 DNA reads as TGTGCCACCAACAGACAGGTCTTAACCTACGAGCAGTACTTC. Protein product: CATNRQVLTYEQYF.

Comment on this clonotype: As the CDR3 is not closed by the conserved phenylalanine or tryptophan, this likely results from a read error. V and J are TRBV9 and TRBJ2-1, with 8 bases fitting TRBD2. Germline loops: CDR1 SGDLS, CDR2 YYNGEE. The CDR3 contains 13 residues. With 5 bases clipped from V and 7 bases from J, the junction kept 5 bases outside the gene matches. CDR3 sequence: CASSRGGGNEQFL. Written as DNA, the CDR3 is TGTGCCAGCAGTCGGGGCGGGGGGAATGAGCAGTTCTTA.

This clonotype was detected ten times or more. Written as DNA, the CDR3 is TGTGCCCTCAAGGTCCGGGACACAACGAACACTGAAGCTTTCTTT. It codes for CALKVRDTTNTEAFF. V is TRBV2 and J is TRBJ1-1; D is possibly TRBD1 (6 bases). Per germline, CDR1 SNHLY and CDR2 FYNNEI. Trimming removed 11 bases from V and 1 base from J, with 20 bases in between. CDR3 size: 15 residues.

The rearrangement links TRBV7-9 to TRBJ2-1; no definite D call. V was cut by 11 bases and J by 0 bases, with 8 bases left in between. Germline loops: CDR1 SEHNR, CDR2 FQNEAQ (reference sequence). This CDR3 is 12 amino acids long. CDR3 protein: CAGRSSYNEQFF. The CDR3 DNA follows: TGTGCCGGGCGGAGCTCCTACAATGAGCAGTTCTTC.

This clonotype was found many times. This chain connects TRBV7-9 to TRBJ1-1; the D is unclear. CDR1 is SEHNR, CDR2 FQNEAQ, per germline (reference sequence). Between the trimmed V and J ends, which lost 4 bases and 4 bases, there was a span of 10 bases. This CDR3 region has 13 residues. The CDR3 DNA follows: TGTGCCAGCAGCTGGGATGAGGCCACTGAAGCTTTCTTT. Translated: CASSWDEATEAFF.

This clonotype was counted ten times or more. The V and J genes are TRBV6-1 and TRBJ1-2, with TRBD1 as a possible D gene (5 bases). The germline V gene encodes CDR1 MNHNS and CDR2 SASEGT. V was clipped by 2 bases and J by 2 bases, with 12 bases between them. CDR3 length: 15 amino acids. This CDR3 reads CASSEWDQTNYGYTF. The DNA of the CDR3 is TGTGCCAGCAGTGAATGGGACCAGACAAACTATGGCTACACCTTC.

CDR3 region: CASSPTSGRALSTDTQYF. CDR3 sequence (DNA): TGTGCCAGCTCACCAACTAGCGGGAGGGCCCTCAGTACAGATACGCAGTATTTT. J is TRBJ2-3 and V is TRBV18; 13 bases are a match to TRBD2. CDR3 size: 18 residues. The junction had 8 bases not matched to a gene; V was cut back by 2 bases and J by 3 bases. Germline CDR1 reads KGHSH; CDR2 reads LQKENI. Supplemented by reference TRBV18 and TRBJ2-3, the full variable domain reads NAGVMQNPRHLVRRRGQEARLRCSPMKGHSHVYWYRQLPEEGLKFMVYLQKENIIDESGMPKERFSAEFPKEGPSILRIQQVVRGDSAAYFCASSPTSGRALSTDTQYFGPGTRLTVL.

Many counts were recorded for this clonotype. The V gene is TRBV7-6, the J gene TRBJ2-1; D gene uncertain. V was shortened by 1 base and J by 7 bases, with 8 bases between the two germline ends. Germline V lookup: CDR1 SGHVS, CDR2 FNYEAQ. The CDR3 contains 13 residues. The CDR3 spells CASSLVWTNEQFF. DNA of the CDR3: TGTGCCAGCAGCTTAGTGTGGACGAATGAGCAGTTCTTC. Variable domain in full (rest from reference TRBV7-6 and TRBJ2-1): GAGVSQSPRYKVTKRGQDVALRCDPISGHVSLYWYRQALGQGPEFLTYFNYEAQQDKSGLPNDRFSAERPEGSISTLTIQRTEQRDSAMYRCASSLVWTNEQFFGPGTRLTVL.

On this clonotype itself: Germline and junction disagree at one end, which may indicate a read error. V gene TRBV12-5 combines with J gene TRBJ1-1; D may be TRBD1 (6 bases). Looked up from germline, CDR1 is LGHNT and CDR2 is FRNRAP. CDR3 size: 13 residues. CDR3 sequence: CASFGGRDTVAFF. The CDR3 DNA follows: TGTGCTAGTTTCGGTGGGAGGGACACTGTAGCTTTCTTT.

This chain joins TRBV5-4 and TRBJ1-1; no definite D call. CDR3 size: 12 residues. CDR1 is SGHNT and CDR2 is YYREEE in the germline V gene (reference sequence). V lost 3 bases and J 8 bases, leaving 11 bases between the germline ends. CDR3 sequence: CASSSRSGEAFF. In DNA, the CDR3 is TGTGCCAGCAGCTCCCGCTCGGGAGAAGCTTTCTTT.

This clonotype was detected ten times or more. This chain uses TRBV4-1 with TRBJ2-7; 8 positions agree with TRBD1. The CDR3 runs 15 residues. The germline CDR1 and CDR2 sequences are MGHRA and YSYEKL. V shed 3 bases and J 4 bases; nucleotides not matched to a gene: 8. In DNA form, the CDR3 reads TGCGCCAGCAGCCATCCTCAGGGGGCGCGGTACGAGCAGTACTTC. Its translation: CASSHPQGARYEQYF.